Below are 15 T cell receptor beta chains sequenced from a single sample in a study of blood T cell repertoires in COVID-19. TCRdb's copy holds only in-frame clones and misses some; the assay was immunoSEQ multiplex PCR. The sample holds about 200,000 clones, just over 85% seen once. Sequenced: PBMCs or T cells enriched from blood (not recorded which). Source of these receptors: a woman aged 40 to 49 with acute COVID-19.

There are a few counts of this clone. This chain uses TRBV5-1 with TRBJ1-4; D not certain. V gave up 0 bases and J gave up 0 bases, with 6 bases separating them. The CDR3 contains 15 residues. From germline, CDR1 is SGHRS and CDR2 YFSETQ. The CDR3 loop reads CASSLGRPTNEKLFF. CDR3 nucleotide sequence: TGCGCCAGCAGCTTGGGGCGGCCAACTAATGAAAAACTGTTTTTT.

The chain carries TRBV11-3 and TRBJ2-7; TRBD1 is a possible D gene (8 bases). Between the trimmed V and J ends, which lost 0 bases and 5 bases, there was a span of 20 bases. CDR1 SGHNT and CDR2 YENEEA come from the germline V gene. The CDR3 has 17 residues. CDR3 in DNA: TGTGCCAGCAGCTTAGAAGCGGGACAGGTTGGGGGACACGAGCAGTACTTC. It codes for CASSLEAGQVGGHEQYF.

V gene TRBV19 combines with J gene TRBJ2-2; TRBD1 matches at 7 bases. The V segment lost 3 bases and the J segment 0 bases; nucleotides outside the gene matches: 4. Germline loops: CDR1 LNHDA, CDR2 SQIVND (reference sequence). There are 16 residues in the CDR3. The CDR3 spells CASSIHRGPNTGELFF. CDR3 nucleotides: TGTGCCAGTAGTATCCACAGGGGTCCGAACACCGGGGAGCTGTTTTTT.

V is TRBV12-3 or TRBV12-4 and J is TRBJ2-2; D is unclear. This CDR3 comprises 12 residues. The V end lost 6 bases, the J end lost 1 base, and 3 bases lay between the germline ends. The chain's CDR3 is CASRQNTGELFF. The CDR3 DNA is TGTGCCAGCAGACAGAACACCGGGGAGCTGTTTTTT.

This clone has only a few counts. The chain employs TRBV3-1 (or the pseudogene TRBV3-2) and TRBJ1-1, with no clear D. This CDR3 has 13 amino acids. V gave up 6 bases and J gave up 1 base, with 9 bases separating them. Germline CDR1 and CDR2: LGHDT and YNNKEL (reference sequence). CDR3 in DNA: TGTGCCAGCAGACGCGGTGGGAACACTGAAGCTTTCTTT. Its protein is CASRRGGNTEAFF.

The genes are TRBV5-5 and TRBJ2-3; 8 positions agree with TRBD1. Trimming cost V 4 bases and J 9 bases; bases outside gene matches: 10. Germline CDR1 is SGHKS and CDR2 is YYEKEE (reference sequence). The CDR3 covers 14 residues. CDR3 nucleotides: TGTGCCAGCAGCCGCAACCAGGGGGCAGGCACGCAGTATTTT. Encoded protein: CASSRNQGAGTQYF.

This chain links TRBV18 with TRBJ2-5, with a tentative D call TRBD1 (6 bases). From germline, CDR1 is KGHSH and CDR2 LQKENI. The CDR3 covers 15 residues. V dropped 2 bases and J dropped 2 bases, with 12 bases sitting between them. This CDR3 is CASSPSPRGQETQYF. DNA of the CDR3: TGTGCCAGCTCACCATCCCCGAGGGGGCAAGAGACCCAGTACTTC.

This clone occurred a few times. This rearrangement joins TRBV6-5 to TRBJ2-3, with D maybe TRBD1 (6 bases). This CDR3 spans 12 amino acids. V lost 6 bases and J 7 bases, leaving 11 bases between the germline ends. Germline V gene lookup returns CDR1 MNHEY and CDR2 SVGAGI. The CDR3 nucleotides read TGTGCCAGCAGGGACAGTGGGCATACGCAGTATTTT. Its translation: CASRDSGHTQYF.

V and J are TRBV7-3 and TRBJ2-1; 9 bases are a match to TRBD2. After removal of 4 bases from V and 2 bases from J, the junction contained 9 bases not matched to a gene. The CDR3 covers 17 residues. The germline V gene has CDR1 SGHTA and CDR2 FQGTGA. The CDR3 here is CASSSNRREGPYNEQFF. CDR3 DNA sequence: TGTGCCAGCAGCTCCAATCGGCGGGAGGGCCCCTACAATGAGCAGTTCTTC. Full variable domain (rest looked up from reference TRBV7-3 and TRBJ2-1): GAGVSQTPSNKVTEKGKYVELRCDPISGHTALYWYRQSLGQGPEFLIYFQGTGAADDSGLPNDRFFAVRPEGSVSTLKIQRTERGDSAVYLCASSSNRREGPYNEQFFGPGTRLTVL.

The chain recombines TRBV28 with TRBJ2-1; D might be TRBD2 (6 bases). The CDR3 runs to 14 residues. Trimming removed 5 bases from V and 6 bases from J, with 14 bases in between. The germline gives CDR1 MDHEN, CDR2 SYDVKM. The CDR3 here is CASSPLGGGNEQFF. The CDR3 DNA reads TGTGCCAGCAGTCCTCTGGGAGGAGGCAATGAGCAGTTCTTC.

This clone was observed a handful of times. V usage is TRBV6-5 and J usage is TRBJ2-1; 11 bases are shared with TRBD2. This CDR3 region has 15 residues. The V and J ends lost 6 bases and 2 bases, in that order; junction bases with no gene match: 3. Germline CDR1 is MNHEY and CDR2 is SVGAGI. This chain's CDR3 is CASSLLAGAYNEQFF. The CDR3 coding sequence is TGTGCCAGCAGCTTACTAGCGGGAGCCTACAATGAGCAGTTCTTC.

The V gene is TRBV6-5, the J gene TRBJ2-3; TRBD2 matches at 12 bases. V dropped 8 bases and J dropped 2; count of bases not matched to a gene: 5. This CDR3 comprises 15 residues. CDR1 is MNHEY, CDR2 SVGAGI, per germline. The CDR3: CASWTSGTSTDTQYF. The CDR3 DNA is TGTGCCAGCTGGACTAGCGGGACATCCACAGATACGCAGTATTTT.

This clone has just a few counts. Written as DNA, the CDR3 is TGTGCCAGCAGCTTAGGCGTAGATACGCAGTATTTT. This gives the protein CASSLGVDTQYF. The chain is built from TRBV7-9 and TRBJ2-3; no firm D call. Trimming took off 1 base at V and 5 bases at J, with 4 bases between the two ends. The germline gives CDR1 SEHNR, CDR2 FQNEAQ (reference sequence). This CDR3 has 12 amino acids.

The J gene is TRBJ2-7, the V gene TRBV24-1, with D perhaps TRBD1 (6 bases). Trimming took off 5 bases at V and 7 bases at J, with 17 bases between the two ends. The CDR3 spans 14 residues. The germline gives CDR1 KGHDR, CDR2 SFDVKD. CDR3 DNA: TGTGCCACCAGTGGGGCCAGGGGAGAGGGAGAGCAGTACTTC. Protein: CATSGARGEGEQYF.

The chain couples TRBV28 to TRBJ1-1, with D unresolved. Germline CDR1 MDHEN, CDR2 SYDVKM. The CDR3 is 13 amino acids. V gave up 5 bases and J gave up 5 bases, with 12 bases separating them. The CDR3 loop is CASSRRAGTEAFF. In DNA form, the CDR3 reads TGTGCCAGCAGTCGGCGGGCGGGGACTGAAGCTTTCTTT.